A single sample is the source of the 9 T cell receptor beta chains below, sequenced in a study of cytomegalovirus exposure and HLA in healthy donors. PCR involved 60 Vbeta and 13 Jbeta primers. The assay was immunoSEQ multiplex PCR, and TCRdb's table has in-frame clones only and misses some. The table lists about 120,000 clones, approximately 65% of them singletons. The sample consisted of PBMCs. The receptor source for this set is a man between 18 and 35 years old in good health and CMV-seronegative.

The CDR3 DNA reads as TGCGCCAGCAGCCAAGATCTGCGTTACACTGAAGCTTTCTTT. It encodes CASSQDLRYTEAFF. This chain links TRBV4-1 with TRBJ1-1; D is undetermined. Trimming left V 0 bases short and J 3 bases short, with 8 bases between. The germline gives CDR1 MGHRA, CDR2 YSYEKL. CDR3 length equals 14 residues.

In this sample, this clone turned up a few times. The chain's CDR3 is CASSERSRTAQGKLFF. The CDR3, as DNA: TGTGCCAGCAGTGAGCGTTCAAGGACGGCACAGGGAAAACTGTTTTTT. This sequence joins TRBV2 and TRBJ1-4, with D perhaps TRBD1 (6 bases). V was pared by 3 bases and J by 10 bases, with 21 bases between. Looked up from germline, CDR1 is SNHLY and CDR2 is FYNNEI. The CDR3 consists of 16 residues.

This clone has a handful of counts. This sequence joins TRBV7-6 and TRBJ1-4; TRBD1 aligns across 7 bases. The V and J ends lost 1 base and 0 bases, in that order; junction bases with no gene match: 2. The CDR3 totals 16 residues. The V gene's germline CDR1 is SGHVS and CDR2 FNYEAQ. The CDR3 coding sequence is TGTGCCAGCAGCTTAGACAGGGGCCCAACTAATGAAAAACTGTTTTTT. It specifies CASSLDRGPTNEKLFF.

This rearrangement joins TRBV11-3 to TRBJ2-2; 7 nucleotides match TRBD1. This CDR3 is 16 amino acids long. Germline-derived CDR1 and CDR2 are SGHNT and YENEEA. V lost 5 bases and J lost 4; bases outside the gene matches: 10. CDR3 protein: CASSLNRGTATGELFF. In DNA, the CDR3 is TGTGCCAGCAGCCTAAACCGAGGGACAGCCACCGGGGAGCTGTTTTTT.

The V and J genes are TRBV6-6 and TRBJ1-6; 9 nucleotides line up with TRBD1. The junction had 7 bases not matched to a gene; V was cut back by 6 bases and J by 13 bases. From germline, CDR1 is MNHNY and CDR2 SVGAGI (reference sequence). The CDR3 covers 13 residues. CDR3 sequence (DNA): TGTGCCAGCAGGGACAGGGGTCCTAACCCCCTCCACTTT. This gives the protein CASRDRGPNPLHF.

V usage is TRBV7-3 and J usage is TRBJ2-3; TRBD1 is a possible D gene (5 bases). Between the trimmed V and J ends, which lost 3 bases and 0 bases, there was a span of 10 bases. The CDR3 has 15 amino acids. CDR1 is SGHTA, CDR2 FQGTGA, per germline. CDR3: CASSFTGGSTDTQYF. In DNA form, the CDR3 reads TGTGCCAGCAGCTTCACAGGTGGAAGCACAGATACGCAGTATTTT.

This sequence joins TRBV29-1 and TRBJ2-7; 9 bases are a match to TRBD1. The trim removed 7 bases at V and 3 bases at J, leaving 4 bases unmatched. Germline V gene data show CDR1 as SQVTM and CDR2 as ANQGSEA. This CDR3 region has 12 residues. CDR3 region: CSARQGVYEQYF. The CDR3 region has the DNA TGCAGCGCAAGACAGGGGGTCTACGAGCAGTACTTC.

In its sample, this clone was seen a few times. In nucleotides, the CDR3 is TGTGCCAGCAGCACCGGACTAGCGGGAGTGATAGATACGCAGTATTTT. It yields the protein CASSTGLAGVIDTQYF. V is TRBV5-5 and J is TRBJ2-3, with TRBD2 matching 13 bases. Germline V CDR1 and CDR2: SGHKS, YYEKEE (reference sequence). The ends lost 4 bases at V and 5 bases at J; junction bases unmatched: 7. There are 16 residues in the CDR3.

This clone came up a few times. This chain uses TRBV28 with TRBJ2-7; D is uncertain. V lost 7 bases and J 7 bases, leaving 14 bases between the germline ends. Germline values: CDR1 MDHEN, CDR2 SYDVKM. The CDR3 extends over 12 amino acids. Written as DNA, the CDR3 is TGTGCCAGCACCGATAGCCCCCGTGAGCAGTACTTC. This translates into CASTDSPREQYF.